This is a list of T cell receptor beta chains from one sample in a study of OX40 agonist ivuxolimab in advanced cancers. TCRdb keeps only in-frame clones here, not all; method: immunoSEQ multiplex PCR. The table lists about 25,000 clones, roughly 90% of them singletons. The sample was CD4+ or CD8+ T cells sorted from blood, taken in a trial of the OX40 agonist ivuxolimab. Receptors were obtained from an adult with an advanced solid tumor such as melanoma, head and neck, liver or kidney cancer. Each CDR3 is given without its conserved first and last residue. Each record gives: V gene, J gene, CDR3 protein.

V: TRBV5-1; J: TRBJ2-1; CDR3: ASSPQGNEQF
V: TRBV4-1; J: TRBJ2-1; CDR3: ASSQVRDLIRQQF
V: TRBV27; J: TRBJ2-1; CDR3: ASSTGTGRRRV
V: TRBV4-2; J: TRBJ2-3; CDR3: ASRLYIADTQY
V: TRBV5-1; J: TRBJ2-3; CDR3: ASSLRRTDTQY
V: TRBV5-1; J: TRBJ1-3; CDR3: ASRVSSGNTIY
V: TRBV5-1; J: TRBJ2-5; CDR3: ASSSTGIQETQY
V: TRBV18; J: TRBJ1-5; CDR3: ASSPVQISGTGVNQPQH
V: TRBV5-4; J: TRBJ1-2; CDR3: ASSKDTFGGYT
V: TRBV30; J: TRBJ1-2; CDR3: AWSVGDGYT
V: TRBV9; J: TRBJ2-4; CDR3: ASSAGTSENKNIQY
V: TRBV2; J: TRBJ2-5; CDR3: ASTQGGQY
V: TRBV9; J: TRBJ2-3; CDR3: ASSGRRGGPTDTQY
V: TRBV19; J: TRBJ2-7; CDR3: ASSSRVDEQY
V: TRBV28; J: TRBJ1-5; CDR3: ATRTGVNQPQH
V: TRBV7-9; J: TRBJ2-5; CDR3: ASSLGPVETQY
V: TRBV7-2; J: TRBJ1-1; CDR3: ASSLQKTNTEAF
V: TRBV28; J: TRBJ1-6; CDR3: ASVQQGGNNSPLH
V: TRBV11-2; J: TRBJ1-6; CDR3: ASSLLTGPGNSPLH
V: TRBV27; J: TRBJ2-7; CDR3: ASSLAGGFSEQY
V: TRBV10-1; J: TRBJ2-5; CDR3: ASSESTGVAGGEETQY
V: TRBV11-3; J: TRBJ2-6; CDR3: ASSRQGGAGANVLT
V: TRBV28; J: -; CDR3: ASSPSEGTASYEQY
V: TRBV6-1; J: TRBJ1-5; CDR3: ASKVGPNQPQH
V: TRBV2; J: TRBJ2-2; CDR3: ASRAGENTGELF
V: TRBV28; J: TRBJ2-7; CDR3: ASSPGPYEQY
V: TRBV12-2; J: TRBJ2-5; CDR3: ASRPRDYPCQETQY
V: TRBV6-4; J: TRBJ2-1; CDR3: ASGTREGSPDEQF
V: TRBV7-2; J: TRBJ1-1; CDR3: ASSLGSGVNTEAF
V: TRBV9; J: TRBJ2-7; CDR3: ASSVGTGFSYEQY
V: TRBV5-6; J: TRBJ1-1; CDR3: ASSLGSVSPEAF